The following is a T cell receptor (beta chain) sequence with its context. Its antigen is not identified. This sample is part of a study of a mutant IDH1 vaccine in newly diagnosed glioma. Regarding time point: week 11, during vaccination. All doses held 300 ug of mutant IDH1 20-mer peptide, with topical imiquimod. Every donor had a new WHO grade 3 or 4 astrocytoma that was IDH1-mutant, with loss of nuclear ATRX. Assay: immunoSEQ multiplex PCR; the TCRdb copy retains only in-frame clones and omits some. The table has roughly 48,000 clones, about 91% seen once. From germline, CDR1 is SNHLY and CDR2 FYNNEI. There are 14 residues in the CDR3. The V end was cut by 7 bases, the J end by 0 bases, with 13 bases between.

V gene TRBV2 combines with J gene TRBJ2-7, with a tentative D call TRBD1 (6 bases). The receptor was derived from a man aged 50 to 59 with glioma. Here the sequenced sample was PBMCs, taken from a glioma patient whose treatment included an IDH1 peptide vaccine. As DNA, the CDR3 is TGTGCCAGCATGGCGCAGGGGAGCTCCTACGAGCAGTACTTC. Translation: CASMAQGSSYEQYF.